The next 22 T cell receptor beta chains were all read from a single sample in a study of TIL therapy for anti-PD-1-resistant metastatic lung cancer. Sample time point: pre-treatment sample, taken before nivolumab and TIL therapy. The libraries were made with immunoSEQ v3. Libraries were prepared by immunoSEQ multiplex PCR; TCRdb keeps only in-frame clonotypes and omits some of them. The table has 55,000 to 70,000 clones, around 86% seen once. Here the sequenced sample was blood, taken at baseline. Source of these receptors: a person aged 25-85 years with non-small cell lung cancer.

The chain links TRBV18 to TRBJ2-2; D unresolved. CDR3 size: 12 residues. CDR1 and CDR2 from the germline V gene are KGHSH and LQKENI. The germline V and J ends were trimmed by 2 bases and 5 bases, with 3 bases remaining between them. The CDR3 spells CASSPLTGELFF. The CDR3 nucleotides are TGTGCCAGCTCACCATTAACCGGGGAGCTGTTTTTT.

The V gene is TRBV19, the J gene TRBJ2-3; TRBD2 matches 8 bases. Germline V gives CDR1 LNHDA, CDR2 SQIVND (reference sequence). This CDR3 spans 16 amino acids. The J segment lost 2 bases and the V segment lost 1 base, leaving 5 bases of the junction unmatched. DNA of the CDR3: TGTGCCAGTAGTATAGGCGAGCGGGGGTACACAGATACGCAGTATTTT. This gives the protein CASSIGERGYTDTQYF.

The gene calls are TRBV5-1 and TRBJ1-3, with D unclear. From germline, CDR1 is SGHRS and CDR2 YFSETQ. CDR3 length equals 13 residues. V dropped 4 bases and J dropped 2 bases, with 7 bases sitting between them. CDR3 nucleotide sequence: TGCGCCAGCAGCCCCGGGGCTGGAAACACCATATATTTT. It specifies CASSPGAGNTIYF.

This chain joins TRBV5-4 and TRBJ2-1; D is undetermined. Germline V lookup: CDR1 SGHNT, CDR2 YYREEE (reference sequence). Between the trimmed V and J ends, which lost 4 bases and 10 bases, there was a span of 12 bases. This CDR3 contains 12 residues. The chain's CDR3 is CASSPAVGEQFF. The CDR3 bases are TGTGCCAGCAGCCCGGCGGTTGGCGAGCAGTTCTTC.

The V gene is TRBV11-3, the J gene TRBJ2-7, with 7 bases that match TRBD1. With V trimmed by 1 base and J by 2 bases, 5 bases remained unmatched. CDR1 SGHNT and CDR2 YENEEA come from the germline V gene. There are 15 residues in the CDR3. Here the CDR3 reads CASSLARQGPYEQYF. CDR3 sequence (DNA): TGTGCCAGCAGCTTAGCTCGACAGGGTCCCTACGAGCAGTACTTC.

The chain couples TRBV19 to TRBJ1-2; 8 bases align to TRBD1. This CDR3 contains 15 residues. Losses at the gene ends were 7 bases for V and 4 bases for J; bases not matched to a gene: 11. CDR1 is LNHDA and CDR2 is SQIVND in the germline V gene (reference sequence). In nucleotides, the CDR3 is TGTGCCAGTATTCCCCCACTCGGACAGGGCTATGGCTACACCTTC. It codes for CASIPPLGQGYGYTF. Looking up the rest from reference TRBV19 and TRBJ1-2 gives the full variable domain: DGGITQSPKYLFRKEGQNVTLSCEQNLNHDAMYWYRQDPGQGLRLIYYSQIVNDFQKGDIAEGYSVSREKKESFPLTVTSAQKNPTAFYLCASIPPLGQGYGYTFGSGTRLTVV.

V gene TRBV6-6 combines with J gene TRBJ1-1; D may be TRBD1 (6 bases). Germline CDR1 reads MNHNY; CDR2 reads SVGAGI (reference sequence). The CDR3 consists of 15 residues. The germline V and J ends were trimmed by 1 base and 0 bases, with 9 bases remaining between them. CDR3 loop: CASSYLGAVNTEAFF. The CDR3 nucleotides read TGTGCCAGCAGTTACTTGGGGGCAGTGAACACTGAAGCTTTCTTT.

The chain recombines TRBV18 with TRBJ1-5; D might be TRBD1 (6 bases). The CDR3 is made up of 15 amino acids. CDR1 and CDR2 (germline): KGHSH, LQKENI. With 1 base removed from V and 3 bases from J, the gap between germline ends came to 10 bases. CDR3 amino acids: CASSPRGPNNQPQHF. In nucleotides, the CDR3 is TGTGCCAGCTCACCACGGGGGCCGAACAATCAGCCCCAGCATTTT.

The gene calls are TRBV27 and TRBJ1-2; 10 bases map to TRBD1. Looked up from germline, CDR1 is MNHEY and CDR2 is SMNVEV (reference sequence). Trimming at V came to 6 bases and at J to 7 bases, leaving 8 bases not matched to a gene. This CDR3 has 14 residues. The CDR3 loop is CASRPTGGGPGYTF. CDR3 nucleotides: TGTGCCAGCAGGCCGACAGGGGGCGGTCCTGGCTACACCTTC.

This clone occurred once. The gene calls are TRBV5-1 and TRBJ1-6; the D is unclear. Per germline, CDR1 SGHRS and CDR2 YFSETQ. V gave up 3 bases and J gave up 5 bases, with 6 bases separating them. This CDR3 has 13 residues. CDR3 nucleotides: TGCGCCAGCAGCTCTACCAATAATTCACCCCTCCACTTT. This encodes CASSSTNNSPLHF.

This clone was detected a few times. This chain joins TRBV6-6 and TRBJ2-2; no reliable D call. This CDR3 region has 12 residues. Trimming removed 5 bases at V and 6 bases at J, with 7 bases between. Germline lookup yields CDR1 MNHNY and CDR2 SVGAGI (reference sequence). The chain's CDR3 is CASSALAGELFF. CDR3 DNA sequence: TGTGCCAGCAGTGCCTTAGCCGGGGAGCTGTTTTTT.

This clone was seen more than once but under ten times. V usage is TRBV9 and J usage is TRBJ2-2; D call uncertain. V dropped 0 bases and J dropped 1 base, with 4 bases sitting between them. The germline gives CDR1 SGDLS, CDR2 YYNGEE. This CDR3 has 14 amino acids. CDR3 DNA: TGTGCCAGCAGCGTAGAACTGAACACCGGGGAGCTGTTTTTT. Encoded protein: CASSVELNTGELFF.

This clone occurred a few times. The gene calls are TRBV10-2 and TRBJ1-4; the D gene is possibly TRBD1 (6 bases). V dropped 7 bases and J dropped 6 bases, with 15 bases sitting between them. The CDR3 is 14 amino acids. Germline V CDR1 and CDR2: WSHSY, SAAADI. The CDR3 reads CASMGSRQDEKLFF. CDR3 nucleotide sequence: TGCGCCAGCATGGGTAGCAGACAGGATGAAAAACTGTTTTTT.

The genes are TRBV6-1 and TRBJ2-7; D possibly matches TRBD1 or TRBD2 (5 bases each). The CDR3 totals 14 residues. V was pared by 3 bases and J by 1 base, with 10 bases between. The germline V gene has CDR1 MNHNS and CDR2 SASEGT. DNA for the CDR3: TGTGCCAGCAGTGAGGCAGGGAGTTCCTACGAGCAGTACTTC. It yields the protein CASSEAGSSYEQYF.

V and J are TRBV12-3 or TRBV12-4 and TRBJ1-6, with D unresolved. There are 12 residues in the CDR3. V was trimmed by 3 bases and J by 6 bases, leaving 3 bases between them. The CDR3 here is CASSFGNSPLHF. The CDR3, as DNA: TGTGCCAGCAGTTTCGGTAATTCACCCCTCCACTTT.

The chain links TRBV12-3 or TRBV12-4 to TRBJ1-2; D uncertain. V lost 3 bases to trimming and J lost 8 bases, with 10 bases between them. The CDR3 has 12 residues. CDR3 DNA sequence: TGTGCCAGCAGTTTGACCGGTTGGGGCTACACCTTC. Protein: CASSLTGWGYTF.

This clone showed up just a few times. This sequence joins TRBV4-1 and TRBJ2-7; D not certain. CDR3 length: 13 residues. In germline, CDR1 is MGHRA, CDR2 YSYEKL. The V end lost 2 bases, the J end lost 2 bases, and 7 bases lay between the germline ends. The CDR3 bases are TGCGCCAGCAGCCAATCCCCGACCTACGAGCAGTACTTC. Its translation is CASSQSPTYEQYF.

This clone was counted once. V and J are TRBV18 and TRBJ2-2; 9 nucleotides agree with TRBD1. Trimming took 3 bases from V and 4 from J; bases not matched to a gene: 3. This CDR3 is built from 15 residues. Germline CDR1 KGHSH, CDR2 LQKENI. DNA for the CDR3: TGTGCCAGCTCACCGGGACAGGGAGGCACCGGGGAGCTGTTTTTT. It specifies CASSPGQGGTGELFF.

The gene calls are TRBV2 and TRBJ1-5; possible D gene TRBD1, 5 bases. V lost 4 bases, J lost 4 bases, and 11 bases lay in between. Germline loops: CDR1 SNHLY, CDR2 FYNNEI. This CDR3 contains 14 residues. The CDR3 sequence: CASSAGGLNQPQHF. CDR3 bases: TGTGCCAGCAGTGCCGGGGGGTTAAATCAGCCCCAGCATTTT.

The V and J genes are TRBV10-3 and TRBJ2-7, with 10 bases identical to TRBD1. From germline, CDR1 is ENHRY and CDR2 SYGVKD. This CDR3 has 13 residues. V gave up 4 bases and J gave up 6 bases; unmatched junction bases: 3. The CDR3 protein is CAISGDRGGEQYF. The CDR3 DNA reads as TGTGCCATCAGTGGGGACAGGGGAGGCGAGCAGTACTTC.

The V call is TRBV6-2 or TRBV6-3, the J call TRBJ1-1; D call uncertain. Trimming shortened V by 3 bases and J by 3 bases, and 14 bases separated the two germline ends. The CDR3 spans 15 residues. Germline CDR1 and CDR2: MNHEY and SVGEGT. The CDR3 protein is CASSYMTTPYTEAFF. DNA for the CDR3: TGTGCCAGCAGTTATATGACCACTCCATACACTGAAGCTTTCTTT.

The chain is built from TRBV10-3 and TRBJ1-2; D not resolved. The length of the CDR3 is 15 residues. V shed 0 bases and J shed 8 bases, with 16 bases lying between them. CDR1 ENHRY and CDR2 SYGVKD come from the germline V gene. DNA of the CDR3: TGTGCCATCAGTGAGTCCTTGGAAGGGCTTATGGGCTACACCTTC. Translated, it gives CAISESLEGLMGYTF.